Listed below are T cell receptor beta chains from one sample, sequenced in a study of blood T cell repertoires in COVID-19. Only in-frame clones appear in the TCRdb table, and some are missing; sequencing was by immunoSEQ multiplex PCR. The top ten clones hold about 7% of a sample with about 23,000 clones, around 74% of them seen once. Source material: peripheral blood. The receptors here all came from a man aged 50-59 years with COVID-19, enrolled during active disease. Both conserved end residues are part of each CDR3. A D gene is named only where the DNA matches it firmly. Size is stated for part of the rows, as once, few or many counts, or as a class when the clone is expanded.

V gene	J gene	clone size	D gene	CDR3 DNA	CDR3 protein
TRBV18	TRBJ1-3	.	.	TGTGCCAGCTCAGCCGACAGGCGCAGGTCTGGAAACACCATATATTTT	CASSADRRRSGNTIYF
TRBV5-1	TRBJ1-2	.	TRBD1	TGCGCCAGCAGCTTGGCCCCAGGACAGGTTGGACGGAACGACTATGGCTACACCTTC	CASSLAPGQVGRNDYGYTF
TRBV3-1/TRBV3-2	TRBJ2-1	.	.	TGTGCCAGCACCAACCGACTGTCAAGCTCCTACAATGAGCAGTTCTTC	CASTNRLSSSYNEQFF
TRBV5-1	TRBJ1-2	.	TRBD1	TGCGCCAGCAGCTACGGACAGGAGAACTATGGCTACACCTTC	CASSYGQENYGYTF
TRBV30	TRBJ2-7	.	.	TGTGCCTGGAGTGTACGAAACGGCTACGAGCAGTACTTC	CAWSVRNGYEQYF
TRBV9	TRBJ2-3	.	TRBD2	TGTGCCAGCAGCCCCCATGGGACTAGTACAGATACGCAGTATTTT	CASSPHGTSTDTQYF
TRBV7-8	TRBJ1-6	.	.	TGTGCCAGCAGCTCCGCGGAGTCTTCACCCCTCCACTTT	CASSSAESSPLHF
TRBV5-4	TRBJ2-1	.	TRBD2	TGTGCCAGCAGCCCTGATCTAGCGGGAGGTGGTAATGAGCAGTTCTTC	CASSPDLAGGGNEQFF
TRBV3-1/TRBV3-2	TRBJ1-5	few	.	TGTGCCAGCAGCCAAGATATAGTAGAGCAGCCCCAGCATTTT	CASSQDIVEQPQHF
TRBV11-2	TRBJ1-5	few	.	TGTGCCAGCAGCTTAGGGGGGGAAGTAGGGCAGCCCCAGCATTTT	CASSLGGEVGQPQHF
TRBV14	TRBJ2-3	.	TRBD2	TGTGCCAGCAGCCCTAGACTAGCGACTAGCACAGATACGCAGTATTTT	CASSPRLATSTDTQYF
TRBV5-1	TRBJ1-2	.	TRBD1	TGCGCCAGCAGCTTGGCTCTGACAGGGACGGGCTACACCTTC	CASSLALTGTGYTF
TRBV2	TRBJ1-5	once	.	TGTGCCAGCACCTCTACAGGCAATCAGCCCCAGCATTTT	CASTSTGNQPQHF
TRBV11-2	TRBJ1-1	few	.	TGTGCCAGCAGCTTAACAGGCGAAGCTTTCTTT	CASSLTGEAFF
TRBV2	TRBJ1-2	.	.	TGTGCCAGCACCCCCGGGGGAGCGACTAACTATGGCTACACCTTC	CASTPGGATNYGYTF
TRBV19	TRBJ1-2	.	.	TGTGCCAGTAGTTCGACCGGACAGTACGGCTACACCTTC	CASSSTGQYGYTF
TRBV9	TRBJ2-2	few	.	TGTGCCAGCAGTCCGGGAGCGAACACCGGGGAGCTGTTTTTT	CASSPGANTGELFF
TRBV3-1/TRBV3-2	TRBJ1-2	.	.	TGTGCCAGCAGCCAGCACGGGGAGGGAGCTAACTATGGCTACACCTTC	CASSQHGEGANYGYTF
TRBV19	TRBJ2-7	.	TRBD1	TGTGCCAGTAGTAACCAAGACAGGGGCCGCGAGCAGTACTTC	CASSNQDRGREQYF
TRBV7-6	TRBJ1-4	.	TRBD1	TGTGCCAGCAGCTTAGGCCCACAGGGGGCGAGTGAAAAACTGTTTTTT	CASSLGPQGASEKLFF
TRBV7-3	TRBJ1-1	.	TRBD1	TGTGCCAGCAGCGCCCCGGGACAGGGGGCCCGAGCTTTCTTT	CASSAPGQGARAFF
TRBV5-6	TRBJ2-1	.	TRBD2	TGTGCCAGCAGCTTGGCCGGGCGGGGGGGCCGTTGGCACAATGAGCAGTTCTTC	CASSLAGRGGRWHNEQFF
TRBV5-5	TRBJ2-7	.	.	TGTGCCAGCAGCGAATTCCCAGGGGCGCGGGTCGAGCAGTACTTC	CASSEFPGARVEQYF
TRBV5-1	TRBJ1-4	.	TRBD1	TGCGCCAGCAGCCAAAAGACAGGGGGCACGGAAAAACTGTTTTTT	CASSQKTGGTEKLFF
TRBV9	TRBJ2-2	once	TRBD1	TGTGCCAGCAGCGTATACAGACAGGGGACCGGGGAGCTGTTTTTT	CASSVYRQGTGELFF
TRBV6-5	TRBJ2-7	once	TRBD2	TGTGCCAGCAGTTCCGGGAGGGGGAACGAGCAGTACTTC	CASSSGRGNEQYF
TRBV19	TRBJ2-2	medium-sized	TRBD2	TGTGCCAGTATAGGGCTAGCGGGAGTTGACGGGGAGCTGTTTTTT	CASIGLAGVDGELFF
TRBV2	TRBJ2-5	.	TRBD2	TGTGCCAGCAGTGAACCACGGGGCGGTAGCGGGGCTACGAATCAAGAGACCCAGTACTTC	CASSEPRGGSGATNQETQYF
TRBV19	TRBJ2-2	.	TRBD1	TGTGCCAGTAGTCGTTCCAGACAGGGGGCGGGAACCGGGGAGCTGTTTTTT	CASSRSRQGAGTGELFF
TRBV2	TRBJ1-1	.	.	TGTGCCAGCAGTGGTAGGGAGTCCCAAACTGAAGCTTTCTTT	CASSGRESQTEAFF
TRBV3-1/TRBV3-2	TRBJ1-4	.	TRBD1	TGTGCCAGCAGCCACCACAGGGGGCGAGATGAAAAACTGTTTTTT	CASSHHRGRDEKLFF
TRBV12-3/TRBV12-4	TRBJ2-7	few	TRBD1	TGTGCCAGCATTCGACAGGGTCTATCCGAGCAGTACTTC	CASIRQGLSEQYF
TRBV7-6	TRBJ2-7	once	TRBD2	TGTGCCAGCAGCCCATGGGAGGGGAGCTCCTACGAGCAGTACTTC	CASSPWEGSSYEQYF
TRBV27	TRBJ1-4	.	.	TGTGCCAGCAGTTTAAAGGGCAGGGGAATCGCAACTAATGAAAAACTGTTTTTT	CASSLKGRGIATNEKLFF
TRBV27	TRBJ1-2	.	TRBD1	TGTGCCAGCAGTCCGTACAGGGGCTATGGCTACACCTTC	CASSPYRGYGYTF
TRBV10-3	TRBJ1-2	.	TRBD1	TGTGCCATCAGTGAGTCTCGGGACAGGGGGGGCTACACCTTC	CAISESRDRGGYTF
TRBV27	TRBJ2-4	once	TRBD2	TGTGCCAGCAGGCCTAGCGGGAGGTATGAGTCCAAAAACATTCAGTACTTC	CASRPSGRYESKNIQYF
TRBV5-1	TRBJ1-6	.	.	TGCGCCAGCAGCTTGGCCTCCGGACAAAGATCACCCCTCCACTTT	CASSLASGQRSPLHF
TRBV28	TRBJ1-5	.	.	TGTGCCAGCAGTTTTGGCAGGGGCAATCAGCCCCAGCATTTT	CASSFGRGNQPQHF
TRBV6-5	TRBJ2-3	.	TRBD2	TGTGCCAGCAGGGGTAGCGGGGGGCTCACAGATACGCAGTATTTT	CASRGSGGLTDTQYF
TRBV7-9	TRBJ2-2	.	.	TGTGCCAGCAGCGCCCCCCAGCGGCCTAACACCGGGGAGCTGTTTTTT	CASSAPQRPNTGELFF
TRBV7-3	TRBJ2-7	.	TRBD1	TGTGCCAGCAGCTTAGGACAGGCGGTAGATGAGCAGTACTTC	CASSLGQAVDEQYF